The clone carrying this T cell receptor beta chain occurred many times. This entry is derived from a study of CD8+CD57+ T cells in acquired aplastic anemia. Study as a whole: On average, sorted CD4+ and CD8+ cells gave 2.5 to 4 ug of DNA. For CD4+ cells, healthy donors had an average of approximately 9.8 million reads.

Genomic DNA acted as the template from which TCR beta VDJ combination and CDR3 sequence profiling were carried out. TCRdb passed the reads through MiXCR, listing each CDR3 protein once. The repertoire holds hundreds of thousands of distinct CDR3 sequences, about two thirds seen once, with 3% to 4.5% in the top ten. Input material: sorted CD4+, CD8+, or CD8+CD57+ T cells (not recorded which) from PBMCs. This TCR came from a human donor in good health, serving as a control.

DNA for the CDR3: TGTGCCAGCAGGTTAGGTTTGAACACTGAAGCTTTCTTT. Its protein product is CASRLGLNTEAFF. The chain joins TRBV6-6 to TRBJ1-1; D ambiguous. This CDR3 has 13 amino acids. The V gene lost 6 bases and the J gene lost 0 bases, with 8 bases spanning the gap. Germline V lookup: CDR1 MNHNY, CDR2 SVGAGI (reference sequence).